Listed here are 4 T cell receptor beta chains from one sample, sequenced in a study of Graves' ophthalmopathy and Graves' hyperthyroidism. Amplification of the TCR beta CDR3 regions used RNA transcripts (as template). HTBI primers were used in a first-round RT-PCR, which preceded a second-round multiplex PCR. TCRdb reanalysed the multiplex PCR reads using MiXCR and keeps one entry per CDR3 protein. The sample contains 200,000 to 250,000 distinct CDR3 sequences, 20% to 25% of which appear only once. The sequencing sample was made of peripheral blood. The receptors derive from a woman between 50 and 59 years old with Graves' ophthalmopathy.

This clonotype was observed a few times. The chain is built from TRBV9 and TRBJ2-5; 8 bases are a match to TRBD2. This CDR3 spans 18 amino acids. V shed 3 bases, J shed 1 base, and the junction held 14 bases outside the gene matches. CDR1 SGDLS and CDR2 YYNGEE come from the germline V gene. CDR3: CASSGPPVSGSLQETQYF. The CDR3 DNA sequence: TGTGCCAGCAGCGGCCCTCCCGTGAGCGGGAGCCTCCAAGAGACCCAGTACTTC. The complete variable domain, with remaining parts taken from reference TRBV9 and TRBJ2-5, reads DSGVTQTPKHLITATGQRVTLRCSPRSGDLSVYWYQQSLDQGLQFLIQYYNGEERAKGNILERFSAQQFPDLHSELNLSSLELGDSALYFCASSGPPVSGSLQETQYFGPGTRLLVL.

This clonotype was counted many times. The V call is TRBV20-1, the J call TRBJ2-5; 7 nucleotides agree with TRBD1. CDR1 and CDR2 (germline): DFQATT, SNEGSKA (reference sequence). V was pared by 5 bases and J by 3 bases, with 12 bases of the junction left unmatched. The length of the CDR3 is 15 residues. The CDR3 DNA reads as TGCAGTGCTGAGCCATACAGGGGAGCGAAAGAGACCCAGTACTTC. It encodes CSAEPYRGAKETQYF.

The table lists this clonotype with a few counts. The chain joins TRBV18 to TRBJ1-1; D remains ambiguous. Germline-derived CDR1 and CDR2 are KGHSH and LQKENI. Trimming took off 5 bases at V and 0 bases at J, with 13 bases between the two ends. The CDR3 is 15 amino acids. In nucleotides, the CDR3 is TGTGCCAGCTCAGCCCTACAGAGAATGAACACTGAAGCTTTCTTT. Translating it yields CASSALQRMNTEAFF.

This clonotype was counted many times. The genes are TRBV27 and TRBJ2-2; D might be TRBD1 (5 bases). Trimming removed 5 bases from V and 5 bases from J, with 9 bases in between. This CDR3 contains 13 residues. The germline gives CDR1 MNHEY, CDR2 SMNVEV (reference sequence). CDR3 sequence reads: CASSLRDTGELFF. As DNA, the CDR3 is TGTGCCAGCAGTCTCAGGGATACCGGGGAGCTGTTTTTT.